This T cell receptor (beta chain) was profiled in a study of cytomegalovirus exposure and HLA in healthy donors (dated by TCRdb to about 2017). Regarding the study in general: In an earlier analysis of 550 to 750 of the donors, 276 Gb of sequence data and roughly 100 million unique TCR beta sequences from about 179 million T cells were reported. A later genetic analysis used genome-wide SNP genotypes for 398 of the 666 donors, treating that subset as a discovery cohort. The later analysis used no new phenotypic data to find candidate immune exposures, relying instead on TCR beta sequences and their occurrence across donors. The T cell repertoires of around 670 subjects were profiled by immunosequencing and related to cytomegalovirus serostatus. Along with the approximately 600-subject first cohort, a separate validation cohort of approximately 110 different subjects was used. To decide whether each TCR beta V gene segment behaved as functional or pseudogenic, an earlier analysis of some 540 of the donors relied on high-throughput TCR beta sequencing. HLA typing covered class I and class II loci at four-digit resolution. Donor age, sex, ethnicity and CMV serostatus were collected together with the repertoire data. To predict cytomegalovirus infection status, the study combined high-throughput TCR immunosequencing, statistical association of individual TCRs with disease status, and machine learning. The number of typed donors differed by locus: 629-630 for A, B, C, DRB1 and DQB1; 500 to 550 for DQA1; 606 for DPA1; and some 470 for DPB1. Across about 380 genotyped donors of the cohort, an average of approximately 220,000 unique TCR beta nucleotide sequences per donor were sequenced, and approximately 17% of those sequences were non-productive. A later analysis re-examined previously published TCR beta repertoires from roughly 650 donors and added high-resolution HLA genotyping to investigate patterns of TCR occurrence. The aim of the study was to test whether cataloging public T cell receptors could identify signatures of past pathogen exposure. Among the roughly 410 genotyped donors, around 81% belonged to the genetic ancestry cluster associated with self-reported Caucasian donors. Four to six DR-DQ haplotypes were handled as single units for association and clustering because linkage in the cohort was strong. All discovery cohort repertoires had been generated on a single sequencing platform. Roughly 320 gigabases of sequencing data and around 85 million unique TCR sequences made up an early release that covered nearly 650 HLA-typed donors. What the study reported, not specific to this receptor: A later analysis associated about 18,000 TCR beta sequences with specific HLA alleles at a false discovery rate of 0.05. In the study, approximately 150 TCR beta chains were listed as associated with cytomegalovirus. Sequencing depth was assumed to be roughly uniform across donors in the presence/absence analyses, though that assumption may not hold. According to a later analysis, parvovirus B19, influenza, CMV and Epstein-Barr virus appeared linked to several top co-occurrence clusters. In a later analysis, TCR association rates were found to vary across HLA loci, with the most associated TCRs seen for DRB1 alleles and the fewest for HLA-C alleles. The 87-base-pair reads could not distinguish some IMGT-functional V segments, including TRBV6-2 and TRBV6-3, so those segments were excluded. Linkage disequilibrium might explain the correlated functional status among segregating V segments, but an unknown experimental factor could not be ruled out. Broadly in line with IMGT annotations, most TCR beta V segments showed up in productive rearrangements about 87% or about 30% of the time in an earlier analysis of 587 of the donors. In a later genetic analysis, fewer N-insertions in productive TCRs were reported among donors in an Asian-associated ancestry cluster than the roughly 700-donor mean. Most TCR sequences were seen in very few donors, while some public TCRs were found in many individuals. In a later analysis, HLA-associated TCR beta chains were found to be more clonally expanded and to have lower generation probabilities than equally common non-associated chains. When HLA alleles, especially DR and DQ, strongly co-occurred, attributing TCR associations to individual alleles was difficult. Cytomegalovirus status was reported to be diagnosed by the classifier with high specificity and sensitivity in both the original and validation cohorts. CMV serostatus was the only immune exposure information available for the cohort. Because some donors lacked HLA typing at each locus, the association tests relied only on the typed subset. A later analysis found that most CMV-associated TCR beta chains appeared HLA-restricted, with HLA associations seemingly driven largely by CMV exposure. V-gene and J-gene trimming of TCR beta chains was associated with a missense DCLRE1C variant in a later genetic analysis, and the association was replicated in an independent cohort. Because counts were too low, roughly 17 rarely observed V segments, including chromosome 9 orphons, were left out of the earlier analysis of some 600 of the donors. In vitro tests confirmed that a few of the cytomegalovirus-associated TCR beta chains recognize cytomegalovirus antigens. A further reported finding was that TCR beta sequences accurately predicted the HLA-A and HLA-B alleles for most subjects in the first cohort. In this cohort, only TCR beta chains were sequenced, and detectable features were limited by the absence of alpha or paired-chain data. According to the authors, the approach could potentially be generalized to other disease states and immunological phenotypes. A cluster of highly shared sequence variants was judged likely to be a technical artifact of the sequencing pipeline.

Library preparation was by the immunoSEQ multiplex PCR assay. For the multiplex PCR, a mixture combining 60 forward primers for TCR Vbeta segments and 13 reverse primers for TCR Jbeta segments was used. A multiplex PCR assay on genomic DNA amplified the CDR3 region of rearranged TCR beta genes. On the Illumina HiSeq System, the amplified TCR beta libraries were sequenced as 87-base-pair reads. As for the original processing: A later analysis counted about 80 million unique TCR beta chains across the 650 to 800 repertoires, and 10 million to 11 million of these chains were shared by at least two donors. Raw reads were error-corrected and collapsed into unique sequences with a nearest-neighbor algorithm that merged closely related sequences to remove PCR and sequencing errors. Alignment of CDR3 sequences to IMGT reference sequences was used to assign V, D and J gene segments. For a sequence to be retained, a match of at least six nucleotides was required to both a V gene segment and a J gene segment. Rearrangements were called productive when the CDR3 lacked stop codons and stayed in frame with V and J; all others were non-productive. Following IMGT convention, CDR3 was defined as the stretch from the second conserved V-encoded cysteine up to the conserved J-encoded phenylalanine. Sequences without an unambiguous match to a single V gene segment were excluded from the earlier analysis of 450 to 650 of the donors. An earlier analysis of just under 600 of the donors called V segments functional above 56.7% productive rearrangements and segregating when the between-donor standard deviation exceeded 5%. A statistical classification framework was built for diagnosing cytomegalovirus status from the catalog of TCR beta chain sequences. In a later analysis, V and J genes were assigned by comparing TCR nucleotide sequences against IMGT/GENE-DB human TR gene sequences. The TCRdist pipeline was used in a later analysis to assign CDR3 sequences and most-parsimonious VDJ recombination scenarios. In a later analysis, each TCR beta chain was defined by its CDR3 amino acid sequence together with its V-gene family, and reads without a unique V-gene family were excluded. In a later analysis, 450 to 600 highly shared, low-generation-probability nucleotide sequences were removed to address suspected cross-contamination and a sequencing artifact. In a later analysis, a clonal expansion index for each public chain was calculated from normalized within-repertoire ranks of inferred template counts. In a later analysis, generation probabilities were computed with a VDJ recombination model fitted to out-of-frame rearrangements, and the resulting probabilities were checked against IGoR. In a later analysis, hypergeometric tests were used to score TCR-TCR, TCR-HLA and TCR-CMV co-occurrence, with a repertoire-size bias correction applied to TCR pairs. To estimate false discovery rates, a later analysis permuted the HLA or CMV assignments 20 times. A later analysis grouped co-occurring TCRs with DBSCAN, adding TCRdist sequence similarity when clustering within HLA-allele-positive subsets. Repertoires with fewer than 30,000 or more than 120,000 public chains, plus five repertoires with anomalous nucleotide sharing, were excluded from co-occurrence clustering. In TCRdb, the immuneACCESS table is reduced to in-frame sequences with V and J assigned. These tables do not hold every clone; where another copy was compared, an unresolved V gene accounts for under half, and the others remain unexplained. That table gives V, J and clone size, and the DNA gave D and trimming. This specimen's table enumerates some 200,000 clones. 5.5% to 7.5% of the sample is taken by the ten largest.

V is cut by 5 bases and J by 3 bases, and the space between the germline ends is 20 bases. From the germline V gene (reference sequence), CDR1 is MNHNY and CDR2 is SVGAGI. The CDR3 spans 16 residues, from the cysteine through the phenylalanine. The only DNA kept is the CDR3, 48 bases in frame from the first base. In total, over 600 healthy bone marrow donors made up the cohort. All cohort members were sampled while nominally healthy, although unrecorded immune exposures were likely present. The donor tested CMV seronegative, placing the donor among the 350 or so seronegative members of the cohort. A peripheral blood sample was provided by each donor, and peripheral blood mononuclear cells were used for TCR beta sequencing. The Qiagen DNeasy Blood Extraction Kit was used to extract genomic DNA from the blood cell samples. Details on this clone: Its specific antigen is unknown.

The chain couples TRBV6-6 to TRBJ2-7; TRBD1 is perhaps the D gene, given 5 matching bases. Specimen: PBMCs. This clonotype was sampled from a man aged 30 to 45 in good health and CMV-seronegative. The CDR3 corresponds to CASSGHFGQGGYEQYF. The DNA sequence is given as TGTGCCAGCAGTGGTCATTTCGGGCAGGGTGGCTACGAGCAGTACTTC.